The 24 T cell receptor beta chains below all came from one sample that was sequenced in a study of brain T cells in children with intractable seizures (dated by TCRdb to the early 2020s). Interpreted using the paper, the time point label stands for: blood from clinic visit 5 months post-surgery; TSC patient then seizure free. Library construction relied on the immunoSEQ multiplex PCR assay. As stored in TCRdb, this immuneACCESS dataset retains in-frame rearrangements with V and J assigned. A fraction of the clones does not appear; measured against another copy, unresolved V genes explain less than half of the discrepancy, and the remainder lacks a known reason. This sample gives approximately 330,000 clones in total; approximately 93% of them show up just once. Of the sample, 5.7% is held by the ten largest clones. Sequencing was performed on peripheral blood, taken less than 6 months after surgery. All receptors derive from a boy less than two years old with tuberous sclerosis and intractable seizures.

The chain uses TRBV11-3 and TRBJ2-7; TRBD1 is a possible D gene (6 bases). Germline V gene data show CDR1 as SGHNT and CDR2 as YENEEA. V was clipped by 4 bases and J by 3 bases, with 7 bases between them. The CDR3 runs to 12 residues. The CDR3 loop reads CASSWTDYEQYF. CDR3 nucleotides: TGTGCCAGCAGCTGGACAGACTACGAGCAGTACTTC.

The CDR3 DNA reads as TGTGCCAGCAGTTTGGGACTAGCGGGAGCAGAGACCCAGTACTTC. Its protein is CASSLGLAGAETQYF. This chain uses TRBV28 with TRBJ2-5; the match to TRBD2 covers 14 bases. The CDR3 runs 15 residues. Germline V gene data show CDR1 as MDHEN and CDR2 as SYDVKM. V dropped 3 bases and J dropped 4; count of bases not matched to a gene: 1.

The chain combines TRBV11-2 with TRBJ2-7; no definite D call. This CDR3 comprises 15 residues. CDR1 SGHAT and CDR2 FQNNGV come from the germline V gene. V was trimmed by 0 bases and J by 1 base, leaving 10 bases between them. The CDR3: CASSLELPVSYEQYF. DNA for the CDR3: TGTGCCAGCAGCTTAGAGTTACCAGTTTCCTACGAGCAGTACTTC.

V gene TRBV6-5 combines with J gene TRBJ2-1; D is undetermined. The CDR3 runs to 10 residues. Looked up from germline, CDR1 is MNHEY and CDR2 is SVGAGI. Trimming removed 7 bases from V and 5 bases from J, with 3 bases in between. The chain's CDR3 is CASTHNEQFF. CDR3 coding DNA: TGTGCCAGCACCCACAATGAGCAGTTCTTC.

This chain joins TRBV14 and TRBJ2-7; D possibly corresponds to TRBD2 (5 bases). V was cut by 5 bases and J by 4 bases, with 9 bases left in between. Germline-derived CDR1 and CDR2 are SGHDN and FVKESK. This CDR3 has 12 amino acids. The CDR3 is CASSGRLYEQYF. DNA for the CDR3: TGTGCCAGCAGCGGACGACTATACGAGCAGTACTTC.

Only one count was recorded for this clone. The J gene is TRBJ2-3, the V gene TRBV5-1; D is unresolved. The V gene's germline CDR1 is SGHRS and CDR2 YFSETQ. There are 14 residues in the CDR3. Trimming cost V 6 bases and J 1 base, with 12 bases left between them. CDR3 bases: TGCGCCAGCACCTTCCGGGTCGGCACAGATACGCAGTATTTT. This codes for CASTFRVGTDTQYF.

The chain employs TRBV5-6 and TRBJ2-1; maybe TRBD1 (6 bases). V was trimmed by 1 base and J by 8 bases, leaving 10 bases between them. This CDR3 is 13 amino acids long. Germline V gene sequence: CDR1 SGHDT, CDR2 YYEEEE. CDR3 region: CASSLRQGHEQFF. CDR3 DNA sequence: TGTGCCAGCAGCTTGCGGCAGGGGCATGAGCAGTTCTTC.

The chain combines TRBV25-1 with TRBJ2-6; 8 bases are a match to TRBD1. CDR1 is MGHDK, CDR2 SYGVNS, per germline. Trimming cost V 8 bases and J 4 bases; bases outside gene matches: 10. The CDR3 extends over 16 amino acids. CDR3 sequence reads: CASLGTGRTGANVLTF. The DNA of the CDR3 is TGTGCCAGCCTCGGGACAGGTCGTACGGGGGCCAACGTCCTGACTTTC.

The chain recombines TRBV6-5 with TRBJ1-6, with TRBD1 as a possible D gene (5 bases). This CDR3 comprises 14 residues. V was pared by 9 bases and J by 5 bases, with 14 bases between. Germline V gene lookup returns CDR1 MNHEY and CDR2 SVGAGI. The CDR3 DNA reads TGTGCCAGTAGAATCGGACAAAATAATTCACCCCTCCACTTT. Its translation: CASRIGQNNSPLHF.

As concerns this clone: Other DNA sequences from this sample encode an identical CDR3 as well. This sequence joins TRBV5-1 and TRBJ2-7, with 14 bases lining up with TRBD2. Unmatched junction bases numbered 1, after V lost 4 bases and J lost 4 bases. Looked up from germline, CDR1 is SGHRS and CDR2 is YFSETQ. The CDR3 runs 14 residues. CDR3 sequence reads: CASSGTSGSYEQYF. For the CDR3, the DNA is TGCGCCAGCAGCGGGACTAGCGGGAGTTACGAGCAGTACTTC.

This clone was detected a few times. CDR3 in amino acids: CASTYNEQFF. CDR3 nucleotides: TGTGCCAGCACCTACAATGAGCAGTTCTTC. The chain combines TRBV2 with TRBJ2-1; D is unclear. This CDR3 comprises 10 residues. Deletions cut 7 bases from V and 2 bases from J, with 0 bases between. Germline V gives CDR1 SNHLY, CDR2 FYNNEI.

The V and J genes are TRBV11-2 and TRBJ2-1; D is possibly TRBD1 (5 bases). CDR1 and CDR2 from the germline V gene are SGHAT and FQNNGV. V lost 2 bases to trimming and J lost 2 bases, with 13 bases between them. The length of the CDR3 is 16 residues. The CDR3 region is CASSLTGALAYNEQFF. The CDR3 DNA reads as TGTGCCAGCAGCTTAACAGGAGCCCTTGCCTACAATGAGCAGTTCTTC.

The rearrangement links TRBV7-9 to TRBJ1-5; unclear D gene. Germline CDR1 reads SEHNR; CDR2 reads FQNEAQ (reference sequence). The CDR3 spans 12 residues. V lost 3 bases and J 4 bases, leaving 4 bases between the germline ends. Here the CDR3 reads CASSFGNQPQHF. DNA for the CDR3: TGTGCCAGCAGCTTTGGGAATCAGCCCCAGCATTTT.

The chain combines TRBV6-5 with TRBJ1-6, with unresolved D. V was cut by 5 bases and J by 3 bases, with 8 bases left in between. CDR1 and CDR2 from the germline V gene are MNHEY and SVGAGI. The CDR3 is made up of 14 amino acids. The CDR3 is CASSIGYYNSPLHF. The CDR3, as DNA: TGTGCCAGCAGTATTGGATACTATAATTCACCCCTCCACTTT.

The chain combines TRBV4-1 with TRBJ1-2; D unresolved. The germline gives CDR1 MGHRA, CDR2 YSYEKL. V dropped 0 bases and J dropped 3 bases, with 11 bases sitting between them. This CDR3 spans 15 amino acids. The CDR3 loop is CASSQEPARHYGYTF. As DNA, the CDR3 is TGCGCCAGCAGCCAAGAGCCGGCCCGCCACTATGGCTACACCTTC.

V and J are TRBV9 and TRBJ2-1, with unresolved D. Germline lookup yields CDR1 SGDLS and CDR2 YYNGEE. The CDR3 is 12 amino acids. V dropped 4 bases and J dropped 10 bases, with 12 bases sitting between them. CDR3 bases: TGTGCCAGCAGCCCCCCCCATAGGGAGCAGTTCTTC. Amino acid sequence: CASSPPHREQFF.

In nucleotides, the CDR3 is TGTGCCAGCCGGGACAGGGGAAGGAACTATGGCTACACCTTC. This translates into CASRDRGRNYGYTF. This rearrangement joins TRBV28 to TRBJ1-2, with 10 bases that match TRBD1. CDR1 and CDR2 (germline): MDHEN, SYDVKM. Losses at the gene ends were 8 bases for V and 2 bases for J; bases not matched to a gene: 5. The CDR3 has 14 residues.

The genes are TRBV28 and TRBJ2-5; weak D call: TRBD2 (5 bases). This CDR3 spans 13 amino acids. Germline V gene lookup returns CDR1 MDHEN and CDR2 SYDVKM. The V and J ends lost 5 bases and 4 bases respectively, with 11 bases between them. CDR3 nucleotide sequence: TGTGCCAGCAGTCTCGGGGAATTAGAGACCCAGTACTTC. Its protein is CASSLGELETQYF. Supplemented by reference TRBV28 and TRBJ2-5, the full variable domain reads DVKVTQSSRYLVKRTGEKVFLECVQDMDHENMFWYRQDPGLGLRLIYFSYDVKMKEKGDIPEGYSVSREKKERFSLILESASTNQTSMYLCASSLGELETQYFGPGTRLLVL.

The chain joins TRBV4-1 to TRBJ2-7; 13 nucleotides agree with TRBD2. Germline-derived CDR1 and CDR2 are MGHRA and YSYEKL. CDR3 length: 17 amino acids. The J segment lost 6 bases and the V segment lost 0 bases, leaving 8 bases of the junction unmatched. The chain's CDR3 is CASSQDIPGTSGAEQYF. CDR3 nucleotide sequence: TGCGCCAGCAGCCAAGATATCCCCGGGACTAGCGGGGCCGAGCAGTACTTC.

This clone was seen a single time. The chain carries TRBV7-3 and TRBJ2-5; 9 positions match TRBD1. The CDR3 has 15 residues. V shed 2 bases, J shed 3 bases, and the junction held 4 bases outside the gene matches. Germline V gene sequence: CDR1 SGHTA, CDR2 FQGTGA. CDR3 protein: CASSLSRDREETQYF. As DNA, the CDR3 is TGTGCCAGCAGCTTATCCCGGGACAGGGAAGAGACCCAGTACTTC.

The J gene is TRBJ2-1, the V gene TRBV27, with TRBD2 matching over 9 bases. The CDR3 contains 13 residues. Germline lookup yields CDR1 MNHEY and CDR2 SMNVEV (reference sequence). V gave up 4 bases and J gave up 9 bases; unmatched junction bases: 4. CDR3 in DNA: TGTGCCAGCAGTTCCTTTAGCGGGGGTGAGCAGTTCTTC. Protein sequence: CASSSFSGGEQFF.

The chain has TRBV6-6 and TRBJ1-2; no clear D. The CDR3 runs to 9 residues. Germline V gene data show CDR1 as MNHNY and CDR2 as SVGAGI (reference sequence). The DNA for the CDR3 is TGTGCGACCGGTTATGGCTACACCTTC. Its translation is CATGYGYTF.

This clone was seen just once. This chain links TRBV5-1 with TRBJ2-1, with 13 bases that match TRBD2. V was clipped by 4 bases and J by 5 bases; unmatched bases: 6. This CDR3 contains 16 residues. Germline assignment: CDR1 SGHRS and CDR2 YFSETQ. DNA of the CDR3: TGCGCCAGCAGCCCGGAGGGGACTAGCGGGAACAATGAGCAGTTCTTC. Protein sequence: CASSPEGTSGNNEQFF.

J is TRBJ2-1 and V is TRBV10-3; D gene ambiguous. CDR3 length: 17 amino acids. Germline CDR1 ENHRY, CDR2 SYGVKD. Trimming left V 0 bases short and J 2 bases short, with 14 bases between. The chain's CDR3 is CAISESKDSPPYNEQFF. DNA of the CDR3: TGTGCCATCAGTGAGTCGAAAGACTCGCCCCCCTACAATGAGCAGTTCTTC.